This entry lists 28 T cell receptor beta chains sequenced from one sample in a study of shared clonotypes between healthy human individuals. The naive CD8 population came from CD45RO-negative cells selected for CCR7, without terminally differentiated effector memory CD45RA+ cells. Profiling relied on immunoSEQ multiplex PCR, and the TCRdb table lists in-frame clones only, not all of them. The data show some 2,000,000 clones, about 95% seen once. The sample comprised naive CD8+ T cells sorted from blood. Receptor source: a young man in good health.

CDR3 sequence reads: CASSSNLRFNNEQFF. Here the CDR3 DNA reads TGTGCCAGCAGCAGCAATTTGCGGTTCAACAATGAGCAGTTCTTC. V usage is TRBV27 and J usage is TRBJ2-1; unclear D gene. Germline CDR1 is MNHEY and CDR2 is SMNVEV (reference sequence). Trimming took 6 bases from V and 5 from J, leaving 17 bases between them. The CDR3 is made up of 15 amino acids.

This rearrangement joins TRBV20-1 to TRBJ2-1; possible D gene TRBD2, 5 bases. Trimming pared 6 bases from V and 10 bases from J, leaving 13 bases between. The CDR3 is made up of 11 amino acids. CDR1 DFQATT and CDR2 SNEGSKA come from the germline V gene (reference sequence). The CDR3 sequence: CSANSASEQFF. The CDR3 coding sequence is TGCAGTGCCAATAGCGCCTCGGAGCAGTTCTTC.

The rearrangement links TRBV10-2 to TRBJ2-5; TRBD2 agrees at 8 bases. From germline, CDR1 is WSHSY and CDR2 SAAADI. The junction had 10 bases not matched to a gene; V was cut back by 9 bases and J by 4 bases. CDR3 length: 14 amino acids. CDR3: CARSGRVPRETQYF. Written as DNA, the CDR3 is TGCGCCAGGTCCGGGAGGGTTCCGAGAGAGACCCAGTACTTC.

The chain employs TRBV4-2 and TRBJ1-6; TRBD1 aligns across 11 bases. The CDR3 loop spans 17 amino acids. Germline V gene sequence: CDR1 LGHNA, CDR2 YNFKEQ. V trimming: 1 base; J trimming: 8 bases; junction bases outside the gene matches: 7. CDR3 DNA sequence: TGTGCCAGCAGCCAAGTAGAGGGACAGGGGGGATATTCACCCCTCCACTTT. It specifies CASSQVEGQGGYSPLHF.

The CDR3 reads CASQGLKNEQYF. DNA of the CDR3: TGTGCCAGCCAGGGGTTAAAGAACGAGCAGTACTTC. The chain employs TRBV5-4 and TRBJ2-7; the D gene is possibly TRBD1 (6 bases). This CDR3 has 12 amino acids. Trimming left V 7 bases short and J 5 bases short, with 13 bases between. Germline CDR1 SGHNT, CDR2 YYREEE (reference sequence). Full variable domain (rest looked up from reference TRBV5-4 and TRBJ2-7): ETGVTQSPTHLIKTRGQQVTLRCSSQSGHNTVSWYQQALGQGPQFIFQYYREEENGRGNFPPRFSGLQFPNYSSELNVNALELDDSALYLCASQGLKNEQYFGPGTRLTVT.

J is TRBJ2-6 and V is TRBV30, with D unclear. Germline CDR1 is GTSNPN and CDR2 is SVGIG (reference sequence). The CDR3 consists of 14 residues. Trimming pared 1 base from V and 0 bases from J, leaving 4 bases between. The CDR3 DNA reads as TGTGCCTGGAGTGCGGGCTCTGGGGCCAACGTCCTGACTTTC. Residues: CAWSAGSGANVLTF.

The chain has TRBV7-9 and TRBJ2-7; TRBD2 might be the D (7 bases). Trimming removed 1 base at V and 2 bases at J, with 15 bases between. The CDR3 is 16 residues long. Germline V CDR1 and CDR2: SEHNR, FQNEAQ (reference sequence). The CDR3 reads CASSLVGPGGTYEQYF. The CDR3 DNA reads TGTGCCAGCAGCTTAGTAGGGCCGGGGGGCACCTACGAGCAGTACTTC.

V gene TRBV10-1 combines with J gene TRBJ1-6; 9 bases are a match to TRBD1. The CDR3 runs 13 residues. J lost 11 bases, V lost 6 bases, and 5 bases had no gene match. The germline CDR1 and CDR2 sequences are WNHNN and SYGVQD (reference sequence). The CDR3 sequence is CASSAGQGTPLHF. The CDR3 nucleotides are TGCGCCAGCAGCGCGGGACAGGGAACACCCCTCCACTTT.

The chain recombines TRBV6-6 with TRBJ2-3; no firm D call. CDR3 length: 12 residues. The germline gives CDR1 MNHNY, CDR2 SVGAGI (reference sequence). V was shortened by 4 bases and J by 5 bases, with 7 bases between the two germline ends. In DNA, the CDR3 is TGTGCCAGCAGTTGGATACAAGATACGCAGTATTTT. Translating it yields CASSWIQDTQYF.

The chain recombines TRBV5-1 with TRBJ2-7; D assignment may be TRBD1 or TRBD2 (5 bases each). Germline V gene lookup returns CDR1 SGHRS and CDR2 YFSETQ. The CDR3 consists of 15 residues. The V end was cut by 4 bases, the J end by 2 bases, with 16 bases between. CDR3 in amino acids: CASSESGTETYEQYF. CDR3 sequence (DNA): TGCGCCAGCAGCGAATCCGGGACGGAAACCTACGAGCAGTACTTC.

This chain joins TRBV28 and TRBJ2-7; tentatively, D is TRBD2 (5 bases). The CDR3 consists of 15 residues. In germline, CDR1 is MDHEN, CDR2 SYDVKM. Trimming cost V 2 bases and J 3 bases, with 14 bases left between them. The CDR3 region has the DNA TGTGCCAGCAGTTTAGTGGCGGGTAAGAGCTACGAGCAGTACTTC. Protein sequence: CASSLVAGKSYEQYF.

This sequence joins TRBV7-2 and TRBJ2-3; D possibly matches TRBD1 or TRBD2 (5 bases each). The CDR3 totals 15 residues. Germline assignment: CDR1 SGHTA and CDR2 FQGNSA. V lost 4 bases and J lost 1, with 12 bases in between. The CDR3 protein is CASSWWGRGTDTQYF. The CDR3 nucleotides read TGTGCCAGCAGCTGGTGGGGGAGAGGCACAGATACGCAGTATTTT.

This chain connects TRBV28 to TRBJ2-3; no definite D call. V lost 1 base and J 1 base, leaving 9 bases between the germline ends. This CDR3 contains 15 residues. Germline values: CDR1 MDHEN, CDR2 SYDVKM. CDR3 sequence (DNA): TGTGCCAGCAGTTTATTATTTAGGGGCACAGATACGCAGTATTTT. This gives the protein CASSLLFRGTDTQYF.

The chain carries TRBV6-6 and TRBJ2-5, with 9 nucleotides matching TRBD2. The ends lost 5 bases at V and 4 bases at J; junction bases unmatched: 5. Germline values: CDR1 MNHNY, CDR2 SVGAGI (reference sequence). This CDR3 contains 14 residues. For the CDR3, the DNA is TGTGCCAGCAGTCTTAGCGGGAGCGTAGAGACCCAGTACTTC. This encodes CASSLSGSVETQYF.

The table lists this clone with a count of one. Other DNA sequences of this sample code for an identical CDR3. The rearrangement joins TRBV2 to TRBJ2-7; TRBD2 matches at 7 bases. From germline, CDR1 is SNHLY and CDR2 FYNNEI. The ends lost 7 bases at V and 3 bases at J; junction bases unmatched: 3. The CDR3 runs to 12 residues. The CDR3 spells CASTGGGYEQYF. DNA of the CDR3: TGTGCCAGCACTGGGGGGGGCTACGAGCAGTACTTC.

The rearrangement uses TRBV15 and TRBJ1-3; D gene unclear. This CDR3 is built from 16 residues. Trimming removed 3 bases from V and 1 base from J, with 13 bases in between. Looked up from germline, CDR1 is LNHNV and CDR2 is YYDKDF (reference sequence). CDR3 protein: CATSRARASSGNTIYF. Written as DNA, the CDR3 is TGTGCCACCAGCAGGGCCCGGGCATCATCTGGAAACACCATATATTTT.

The CDR3 protein is CASSYGQLFYNEQFF. CDR3 sequence (DNA): TGTGCCAGCAGTTACGGGCAGTTGTTCTACAATGAGCAGTTCTTC. The V call is TRBV6-5, the J call TRBJ2-1; D unresolved. This CDR3 spans 15 amino acids. The ends were cut back, 2 bases at V and 3 bases at J, with 11 bases in the middle. Germline values: CDR1 MNHEY, CDR2 SVGAGI.

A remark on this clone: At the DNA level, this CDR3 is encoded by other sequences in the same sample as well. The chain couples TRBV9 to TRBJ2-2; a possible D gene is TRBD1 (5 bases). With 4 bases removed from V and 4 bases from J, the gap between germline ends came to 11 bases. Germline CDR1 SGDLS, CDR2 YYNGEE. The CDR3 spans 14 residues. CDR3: CASSPARGTGELFF. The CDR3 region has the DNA TGTGCCAGCAGCCCGGCTAGGGGCACCGGGGAGCTGTTTTTT.

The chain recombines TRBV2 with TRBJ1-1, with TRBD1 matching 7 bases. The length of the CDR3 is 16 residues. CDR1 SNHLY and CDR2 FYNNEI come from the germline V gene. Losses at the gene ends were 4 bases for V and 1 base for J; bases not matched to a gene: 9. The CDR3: CASSVPRGAPNTEAFF. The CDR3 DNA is TGTGCCAGCAGTGTCCCCAGGGGGGCTCCGAACACTGAAGCTTTCTTT.

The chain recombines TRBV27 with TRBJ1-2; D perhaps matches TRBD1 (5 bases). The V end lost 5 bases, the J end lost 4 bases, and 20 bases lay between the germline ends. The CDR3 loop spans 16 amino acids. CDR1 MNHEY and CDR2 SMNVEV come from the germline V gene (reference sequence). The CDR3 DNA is TGTGCCAGCAGTCTTCTGTACCTGGGACGGATCTATGGCTACACCTTC. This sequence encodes CASSLLYLGRIYGYTF.

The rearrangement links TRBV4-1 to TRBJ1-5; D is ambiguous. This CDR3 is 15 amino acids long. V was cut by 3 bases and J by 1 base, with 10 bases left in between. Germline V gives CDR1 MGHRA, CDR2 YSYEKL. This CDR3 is CASSQGYTSNQPQHF. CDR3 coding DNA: TGCGCCAGCAGCCAGGGGTACACGAGCAATCAGCCCCAGCATTTT.

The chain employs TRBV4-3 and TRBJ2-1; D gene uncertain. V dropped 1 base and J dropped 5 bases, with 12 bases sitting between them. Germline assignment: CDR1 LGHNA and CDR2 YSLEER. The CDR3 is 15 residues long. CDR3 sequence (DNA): TGCGCCAGCAGCCAAGCAGAGAGGTACGACAATGAGCAGTTCTTC. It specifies CASSQAERYDNEQFF.

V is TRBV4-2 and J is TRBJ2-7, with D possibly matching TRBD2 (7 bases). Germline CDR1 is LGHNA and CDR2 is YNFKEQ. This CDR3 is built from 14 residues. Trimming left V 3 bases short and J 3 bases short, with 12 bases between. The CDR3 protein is CASSQWGGLYEQYF. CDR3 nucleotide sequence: TGTGCCAGCAGCCAGTGGGGGGGCCTCTACGAGCAGTACTTC.

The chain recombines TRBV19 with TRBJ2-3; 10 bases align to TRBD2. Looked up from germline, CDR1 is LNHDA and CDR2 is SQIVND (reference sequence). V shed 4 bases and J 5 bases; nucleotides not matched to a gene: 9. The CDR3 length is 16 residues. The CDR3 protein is CASSTVAGGTGDTQYF. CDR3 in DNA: TGTGCCAGTAGTACAGTAGCGGGAGGTACGGGAGATACGCAGTATTTT.

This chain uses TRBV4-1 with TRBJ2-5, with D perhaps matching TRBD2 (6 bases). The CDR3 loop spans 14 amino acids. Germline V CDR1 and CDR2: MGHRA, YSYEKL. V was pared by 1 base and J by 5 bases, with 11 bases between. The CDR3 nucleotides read TGCGCCAGCAGCCAAGTCCCGGGGAGGGAGACCCAGTACTTC. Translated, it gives CASSQVPGRETQYF.

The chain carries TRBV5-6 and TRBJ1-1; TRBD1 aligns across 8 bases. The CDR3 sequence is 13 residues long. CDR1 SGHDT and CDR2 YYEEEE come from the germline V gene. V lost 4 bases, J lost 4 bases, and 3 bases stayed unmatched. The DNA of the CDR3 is TGTGCCAGCAGCCAGCAGGGGGCCACTGAAGCTTTCTTT. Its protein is CASSQQGATEAFF.

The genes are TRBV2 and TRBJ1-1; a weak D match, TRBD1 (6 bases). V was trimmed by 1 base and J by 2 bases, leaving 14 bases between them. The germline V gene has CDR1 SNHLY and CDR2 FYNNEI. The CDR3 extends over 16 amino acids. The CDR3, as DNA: TGTGCCAGCAGTGAAGACAGGGTGGTTGGAAACACTGAAGCTTTCTTT. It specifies CASSEDRVVGNTEAFF. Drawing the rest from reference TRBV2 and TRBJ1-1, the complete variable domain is EPEVTQTPSHQVTQMGQEVILRCVPISNHLYFYWYRQILGQKVEFLVSFYNNEISEKSEIFDDQFSVERPDGSNFTLKIRSTKLEDSAMYFCASSEDRVVGNTEAFFGQGTRLTVV.

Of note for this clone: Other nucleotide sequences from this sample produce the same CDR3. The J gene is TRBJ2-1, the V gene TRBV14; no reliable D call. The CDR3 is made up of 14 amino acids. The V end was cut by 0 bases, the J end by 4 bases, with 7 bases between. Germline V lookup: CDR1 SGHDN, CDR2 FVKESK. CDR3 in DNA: TGTGCCAGCAGCCAAGAGGGCACATACAATGAGCAGTTCTTC. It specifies CASSQEGTYNEQFF.